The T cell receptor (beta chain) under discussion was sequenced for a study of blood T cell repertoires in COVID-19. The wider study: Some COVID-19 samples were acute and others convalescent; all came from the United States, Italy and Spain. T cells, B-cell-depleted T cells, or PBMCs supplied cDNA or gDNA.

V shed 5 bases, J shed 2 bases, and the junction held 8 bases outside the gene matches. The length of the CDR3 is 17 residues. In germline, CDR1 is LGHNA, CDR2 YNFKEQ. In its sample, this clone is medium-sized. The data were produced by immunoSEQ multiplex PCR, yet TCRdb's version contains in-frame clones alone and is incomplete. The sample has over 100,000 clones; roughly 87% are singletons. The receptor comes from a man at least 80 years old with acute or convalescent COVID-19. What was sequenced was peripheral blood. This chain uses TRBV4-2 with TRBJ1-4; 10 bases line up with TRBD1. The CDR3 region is CASSDRGRVLTNEKLFF. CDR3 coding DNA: TGTGCCAGCAGCGACAGGGGGCGGGTATTGACTAATGAAAAACTGTTTTTT.